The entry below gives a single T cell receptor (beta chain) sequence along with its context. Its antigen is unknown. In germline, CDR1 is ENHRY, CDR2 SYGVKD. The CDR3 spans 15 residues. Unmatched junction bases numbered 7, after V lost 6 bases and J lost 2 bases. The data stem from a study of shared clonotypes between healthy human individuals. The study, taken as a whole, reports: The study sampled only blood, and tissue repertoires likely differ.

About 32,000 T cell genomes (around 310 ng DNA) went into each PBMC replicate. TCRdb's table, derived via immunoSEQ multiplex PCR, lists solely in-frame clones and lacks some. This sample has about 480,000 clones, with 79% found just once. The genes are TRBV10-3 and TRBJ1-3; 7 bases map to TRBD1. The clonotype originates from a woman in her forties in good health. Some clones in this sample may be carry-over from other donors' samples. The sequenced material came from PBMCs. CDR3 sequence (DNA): TGTGCCATCAGCCTAGGAGGGGGCACTGGAAACACCATATATTTT. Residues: CAISLGGGTGNTIYF.